A selection of T cell receptor beta chains follows, all from one sample in a study of CXCR3-negative and CXCR3-positive naive CD8 T cells. Using the 5' RACE reads, TCRdb records one entry per CDR3 protein without DNA. The sample totals tens of thousands of distinct CDR3 sequences. The sequenced material came from naive CXCR3- CD8+ T cells from blood. Receptor source: a human donor in good health. Some clones in this sample may be carry-over from other donors' samples. CDR3s include the opening cysteine and the closing phenylalanine or tryptophan.

J gene	V gene	CDR3 protein
TRBJ2-5	TRBV6-6	CASSRHPFDRGEETQYF
TRBJ2-1	TRBV16	CASSQSGQGGYNEQFF
TRBJ1-6	TRBV5-5	CASSLDSNSPLHF
TRBJ2-7	TRBV4-1	CASSQRTGGAYEQYF
TRBJ2-7	TRBV28	CASSLAGGGNEQYF
TRBJ2-7	TRBV11-2	CASSLGSGAAF
TRBJ2-7	TRBV7-9	CASSLISGGWEQYF
TRBJ2-1	TRBV20-1	CSAPAKGALNEQFF
TRBJ1-3	TRBV15	CATSRDRTGWRDTIYF
TRBJ2-3	TRBV23-1	CASSRRQEKHTDTQYF
TRBJ1-1	TRBV6-6	CASSYSTGYRRGTEAFF
TRBJ1-1	TRBV7-3	CASSSSLTVNTEAFF
TRBJ2-5	TRBV5-1	CASSFGDRTQETQYF
TRBJ2-7	TRBV24-1	CATSDFPRGGGGLAAERGEQYF
TRBJ1-5	TRBV5-1	CASSLGQGTWPQHF
TRBJ2-1	TRBV28	CASSLAGYNEQFF
TRBJ2-1	TRBV7-6	CASSLYGGGDEQFF
TRBJ1-1	TRBV29-1	CNPRDRHTEAFF
TRBJ2-2	TRBV11-3	CASSRIAERNTGELFF
TRBJ2-2	TRBV5-1	CASSLVASGELFF
TRBJ1-2	TRBV29-1	CSVDQQGPHSNYGYTF
TRBJ2-1	TRBV4-1	CASSRQASGGRDEQFF
TRBJ2-7	TRBV29-1	CSVWAPPYEQYF
TRBJ2-7	TRBV28	CASSIDRGPYEQYF
TRBJ2-7	TRBV7-8	CASSSSVGSSYEQYF
TRBJ2-5	TRBV18	CASSPEWITGDQETQYF
TRBJ2-1	TRBV6-5	CASRGGESYNEQFF
TRBJ2-3	TRBV28	CASSLSRDRGQDTQYF
TRBJ2-3	TRBV9	CASSPRWGTVSTDTQYF
TRBJ1-5	TRBV3-1	CASSQESQPQHF
TRBJ2-1	TRBV12-3/TRBV12-4	CASSPAGTGFWSEQFF
TRBJ2-6	TRBV28	CASSLWSPRDRGTGANVLTF
TRBJ1-1	TRBV6-2/TRBV6-3	CASSYSPDRGTEAFF
TRBJ2-7	TRBV28	CASRGGTGYSGEQYF
TRBJ2-7	TRBV7-2	CASSPFPFYEQYF
TRBJ1-5	TRBV7-9	CASSLAEGDNQPQHF
TRBJ2-7	TRBV27	CASRDRDYYEQYF
TRBJ1-6	TRBV6-2/TRBV6-3	CASSSTEFYNSPLHF